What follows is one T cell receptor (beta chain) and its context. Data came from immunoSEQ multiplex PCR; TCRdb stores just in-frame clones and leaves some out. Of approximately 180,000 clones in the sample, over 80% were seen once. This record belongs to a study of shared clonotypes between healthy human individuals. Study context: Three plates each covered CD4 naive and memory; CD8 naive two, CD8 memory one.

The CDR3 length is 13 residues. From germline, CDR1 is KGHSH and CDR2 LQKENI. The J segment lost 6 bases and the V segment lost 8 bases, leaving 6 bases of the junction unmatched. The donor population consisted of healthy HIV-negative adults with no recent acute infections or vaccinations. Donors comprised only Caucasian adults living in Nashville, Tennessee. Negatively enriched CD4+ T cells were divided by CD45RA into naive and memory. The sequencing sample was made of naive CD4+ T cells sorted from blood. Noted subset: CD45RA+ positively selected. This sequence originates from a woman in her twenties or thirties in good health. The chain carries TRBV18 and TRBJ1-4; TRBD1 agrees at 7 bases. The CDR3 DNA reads TGTGCCAGCAACCCGGGACAGCATGAAAAACTGTTTTTT. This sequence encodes CASNPGQHEKLFF.